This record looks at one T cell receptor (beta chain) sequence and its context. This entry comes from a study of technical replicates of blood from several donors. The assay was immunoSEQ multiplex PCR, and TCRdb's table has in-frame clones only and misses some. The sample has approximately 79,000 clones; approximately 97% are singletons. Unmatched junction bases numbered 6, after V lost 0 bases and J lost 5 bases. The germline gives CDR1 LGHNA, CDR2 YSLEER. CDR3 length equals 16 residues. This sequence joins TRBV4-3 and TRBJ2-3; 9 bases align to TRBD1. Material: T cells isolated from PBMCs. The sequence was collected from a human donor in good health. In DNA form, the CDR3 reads TGCGCCAGCAGCCAAGATTACAGGGGGCTGGGAGATACGCAGTATTTT. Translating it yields CASSQDYRGLGDTQYF.